This T cell receptor beta chain is from a study of Graves' ophthalmopathy and Graves' hyperthyroidism. Diagnoses were established from clinical symptoms, serum thyroxine, TRAb, thyroid ultrasound and orbital computed tomography. Whole-study findings and limits: For separating ophthalmopathy from stable hyperthyroidism, a 13-signature model gave under 90% sensitivity and around 80% specificity. Most thyroid clonotypes expanded beyond 0.001 frequency were also found in blood.

Trimming took 6 bases from V and 9 from J, leaving 15 bases between them. The CDR3 covers 11 residues. Germline CDR1 is DFQATT and CDR2 is SNEGSKA (reference sequence). Amplified material comprised TCR beta CDR3 regions derived from RNA transcripts. An opening RT-PCR round employed HTBI primers and preceded a second-round multiplex PCR. TCRdb redid the calling of the multiplex PCR reads with MiXCR, one entry per CDR3 protein. This table has tens of thousands of distinct CDR3 sequences, approximately 50% appearing once. On this clonotype: What it binds is unknown.

Sequenced material: peripheral blood. This TCR was recovered from an adult woman with Graves' ophthalmopathy. The chain employs TRBV20-1 and TRBJ2-7; TRBD1 might be the D (5 bases). This chain's CDR3 is CSATTQDGQYF. CDR3 DNA sequence: TGCAGTGCCACCACACAGGACGGGCAGTACTTC.